This T cell receptor (beta chain) stems from a study of OX40 agonist ivuxolimab in advanced cancers. The method was immunoSEQ multiplex PCR; TCRdb's version includes in-frame clones alone and lacks a portion of them. The sample contains around 70,000 clones, around 86% of which appear only once. Samples were taken at baseline and on day 1 of cycles 4 and 7. The CDR3 loop spans 14 amino acids. V trimming: 4 bases; J trimming: 5 bases; junction bases outside the gene matches: 6. Germline-derived CDR1 and CDR2 are SGHNT and YYREEE (reference sequence). This TCR came from an adult with an advanced solid tumor such as melanoma, head and neck, liver or kidney cancer. The chain joins TRBV5-4 to TRBJ2-5; 9 positions match TRBD2. This specimen consisted of CD4+ or CD8+ T cells sorted from blood, obtained in a trial of the OX40 agonist ivuxolimab. The CDR3 coding sequence is TGTGCCAGCAGCCGCGGGGGGGCCAGGGAGACCCAGTACTTC. Protein sequence: CASSRGGARETQYF. The full variable domain, with the rest looked up from reference TRBV5-4 and TRBJ2-5, is ETGVTQSPTHLIKTRGQQVTLRCSSQSGHNTVSWYQQALGQGPQFIFQYYREEENGRGNFPPRFSGLQFPNYSSELNVNALELDDSALYLCASSRGGARETQYFGPGTRLLVL.